Included here is one T cell receptor (beta chain) sequence, with context. Its target is not known. It may be a read error: a sequence one base away is much more abundant. The CDR3 runs to 16 residues. CDR1 SGHTA and CDR2 FQGNSA come from the germline V gene. These data come from a study of shared clonotypes between healthy human individuals. Study context: Serving as donors were a couple of women and a few men, whose ages spanned 18 to 49. Study-wide results and caveats: Represented genetic and exposure-history diversity was restricted by having few donors.

Each unsorted sample relied on around 100 million PBMCs as its source of genomic DNA. PCR replicates from unsorted PBMC used about 300 ng DNA, and this amount was tens of thousands of T cell genomes. Some clones are missing from TCRdb's copy, which holds only in-frame ones; the method was immunoSEQ multiplex PCR. This sample carries hundreds of thousands of clones, around 77% of them seen once, and the ten largest clones take approximately 12%. The rearrangement joins TRBV7-2 to TRBJ2-2, with 7 bases identical to TRBD1. Sequenced input: PBMCs. The source of this sequence is a woman aged 40 to 55 in good health. Some clones in this sample may be carry-over from other donors' samples. CDR3 in amino acids: CAGSKRRGPNTGELFF. CDR3 sequence (DNA): TGTGCCGGCAGTAAACGAAGGGGGCCGAACACCGGGGAGCTGTTTTTT.